The 10 T cell receptor beta chains presented below share a single source sample, sequenced in a study of technical replicates of blood from several donors. Sequencing used immunoSEQ multiplex PCR; TCRdb keeps in-frame clones, though not all of them. Of tens of thousands of clones listed, roughly 98% are singletons. The sample comprised T cells isolated from PBMCs. These receptors came from a human donor in good health.

V is TRBV7-9 and J is TRBJ1-2, with unresolved D. With 2 bases removed from V and 0 bases from J, the gap between germline ends came to 13 bases. CDR3 size: 16 residues. Germline values: CDR1 SEHNR, CDR2 FQNEAQ (reference sequence). The CDR3 bases are TGTGCCAGCAGCTTAAATGCGGGAACGTCTAACTATGGCTACACCTTC. This codes for CASSLNAGTSNYGYTF.

The chain has TRBV5-1 and TRBJ2-3; 11 positions agree with TRBD1. Germline CDR1 and CDR2: SGHRS and YFSETQ. With V trimmed by 4 bases and J by 6 bases, 10 bases remained unmatched. CDR3 length: 16 residues. CDR3 protein: CASSPTGQGALDTQYF. DNA of the CDR3: TGCGCCAGCAGCCCAACCGGACAGGGGGCTTTGGATACGCAGTATTTT. The whole variable domain, filled in from reference TRBV5-1 and TRBJ2-3, reads KAGVTQTPRYLIKTRGQQVTLSCSPISGHRSVSWYQQTPGQGLQFLFEYFSETQRNKGNFPGRFSGRQFSNSRSEMNVSTLELGDSALYLCASSPTGQGALDTQYFGPGTRLTVL.

The chain uses TRBV11-1 and TRBJ2-4; TRBD1 is a possible D gene (5 bases). CDR1 is SGHAT, CDR2 FQDESV, per germline (reference sequence). The CDR3 extends over 13 amino acids. V dropped 1 base and J dropped 11 bases, with 12 bases sitting between them. For the CDR3, the DNA is TGTGCCAGCAGCTTAGAACGGACAAGCCTTCAGTACTTC. It codes for CASSLERTSLQYF.

V and J are TRBV27 and TRBJ2-7; TRBD1 aligns across 8 bases. CDR3 length: 15 residues. The germline CDR1 and CDR2 sequences are MNHEY and SMNVEV (reference sequence). With 4 bases clipped from V and 5 bases from J, the junction kept 10 bases outside the gene matches. CDR3 in DNA: TGTGCCAGCAGTTCGCTAGGACAGGGCCGAGACGAGCAGTACTTC. As protein: CASSSLGQGRDEQYF.

The rearrangement links TRBV7-2 to TRBJ2-1, with TRBD2 matching 10 bases. Germline CDR1 and CDR2: SGHTA and FQGNSA. The CDR3 spans 17 residues. The V segment lost 5 bases and the J segment 3 bases; nucleotides outside the gene matches: 10. The CDR3 coding sequence is TGTGCCAGCAGCCCGCAGAAAGCGGGAGGGCACTACAATGAGCAGTTCTTC. Its protein product is CASSPQKAGGHYNEQFF.

The chain has TRBV11-2 and TRBJ1-5; tentatively, D is TRBD1 (5 bases). The germline V gene encodes CDR1 SGHAT and CDR2 FQNNGV. V shed 1 base and J shed 3 bases, with 10 bases lying between them. CDR3 size: 15 residues. This CDR3 is CASSLGWGVNQPQHF. Here the CDR3 DNA reads TGTGCCAGCAGCTTAGGGTGGGGGGTCAATCAGCCCCAGCATTTT.

This clone was detected only once. V and J are TRBV14 and TRBJ2-1; D might be TRBD2 (6 bases). V gave up 5 bases and J gave up 4 bases, with 15 bases separating them. The germline V gene has CDR1 SGHDN and CDR2 FVKESK. There are 15 residues in the CDR3. The CDR3 protein is CASSLTSLTYNEQFF. CDR3 sequence (DNA): TGTGCCAGCAGCTTGACTAGTTTGACATACAATGAGCAGTTCTTC.

The V call is TRBV19, the J call TRBJ1-5; 7 nucleotides agree with TRBD1. V lost 10 bases to trimming and J lost 2 bases; unmatched junction nucleotides: 11. The CDR3 has 15 residues. Germline V lookup: CDR1 LNHDA, CDR2 SQIVND (reference sequence). This chain's CDR3 is CATQDRAKGNQPQHF. DNA of the CDR3: TGTGCCACTCAAGACAGGGCTAAGGGCAATCAGCCCCAGCATTTT.

The CDR3 reads CASSPPGGRTDTQYF. The CDR3 coding sequence is TGTGCCAGCTCACCACCGGGGGGTCGAACAGATACGCAGTATTTT. This chain connects TRBV18 to TRBJ2-3, with D perhaps TRBD2 (6 bases). V gave up 0 bases and J gave up 3 bases, with 10 bases separating them. The CDR3 covers 15 residues. CDR1 and CDR2 (germline): KGHSH, LQKENI.

The chain couples TRBV7-6 to TRBJ1-6; 7 nucleotides agree with TRBD1. Trimming removed 6 bases from V and 7 bases from J; junction bases left unmatched: 9. Germline V gene sequence: CDR1 SGHVS, CDR2 FNYEAQ. This CDR3 comprises 15 residues. The CDR3 DNA reads TGTGCCAGCAGTCGAAAAATGGACAGGAATTCACCCCTCCACTTT. Its translation: CASSRKMDRNSPLHF.